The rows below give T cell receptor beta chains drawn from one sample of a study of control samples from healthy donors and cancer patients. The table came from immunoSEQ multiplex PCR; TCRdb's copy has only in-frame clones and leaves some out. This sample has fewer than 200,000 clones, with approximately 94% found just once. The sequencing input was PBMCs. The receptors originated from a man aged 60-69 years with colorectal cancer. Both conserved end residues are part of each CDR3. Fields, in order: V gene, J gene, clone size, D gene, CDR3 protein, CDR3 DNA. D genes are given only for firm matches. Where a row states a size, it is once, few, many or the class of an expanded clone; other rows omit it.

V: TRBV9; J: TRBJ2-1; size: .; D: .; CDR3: CASSVRPNWDEQFF; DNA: TGTGCCAGCAGCGTCCGCCCTAACTGGGATGAGCAGTTCTTC
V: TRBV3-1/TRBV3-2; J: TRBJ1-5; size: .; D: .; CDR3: CASSQDRGGLEDQPQHF; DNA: TGTGCCAGCAGCCAAGATCGGGGGGGTCTTGAGGATCAGCCCCAGCATTTT
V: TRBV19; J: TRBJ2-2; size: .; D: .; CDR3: CASSRTDLNTGELFF; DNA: TGTGCCAGTAGTAGAACGGACTTGAACACCGGGGAGCTGTTTTTT
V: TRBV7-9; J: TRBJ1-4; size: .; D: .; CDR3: CASSPADGGGEKLFF; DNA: TGTGCCAGCAGCCCAGCGGACGGAGGAGGGGAAAAACTGTTTTTT
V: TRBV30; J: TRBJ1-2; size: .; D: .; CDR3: CAWSVPLVANYGYTF; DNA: TGTGCCTGGAGTGTACCACTCGTAGCTAACTATGGCTACACCTTC
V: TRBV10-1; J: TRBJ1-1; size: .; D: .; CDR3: CASSRRGRTGNTEAFF; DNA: TGCGCCAGCAGTCGTCGAGGTAGGACGGGTAACACTGAAGCTTTCTTT
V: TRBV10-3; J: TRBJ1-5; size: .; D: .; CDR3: CAISGGSNQPQHF; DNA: TGTGCCATCTCCGGAGGGAGCAATCAGCCCCAGCATTTT
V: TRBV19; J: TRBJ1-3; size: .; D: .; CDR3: CASSWTASGNTIYF; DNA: TGTGCCAGTAGCTGGACAGCCTCTGGAAACACCATATATTTT
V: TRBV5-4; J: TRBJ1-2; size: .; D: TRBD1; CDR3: CASRAPGQGLIWDYGYTF; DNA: TGTGCCAGCAGGGCGCCGGGACAGGGTTTGATTTGGGACTATGGCTACACCTTC
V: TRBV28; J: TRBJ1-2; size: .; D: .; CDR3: CASSLSGGGYTF; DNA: TGTGCCAGCAGTTTATCCGGGGGTGGCTACACCTTC
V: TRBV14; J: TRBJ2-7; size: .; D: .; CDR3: CASSQANGYEQYF; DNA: TGTGCCAGCAGCCAAGCGAACGGGTACGAGCAGTACTTC
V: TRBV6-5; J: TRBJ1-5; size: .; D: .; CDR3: CASSYSSRGLAEPQHF; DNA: TGTGCCAGCAGTTACTCGTCCCGGGGGCTGGCTGAGCCCCAGCATTTT
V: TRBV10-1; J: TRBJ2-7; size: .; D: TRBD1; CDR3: CASRPGQEIYEQYF; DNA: TGCGCCAGCAGGCCGGGACAGGAGATCTACGAGCAGTACTTC
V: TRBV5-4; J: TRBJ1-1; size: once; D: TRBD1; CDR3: CASSETGGFEAFF; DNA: TGTGCCAGCAGCGAAACAGGGGGGTTTGAAGCTTTCTTT
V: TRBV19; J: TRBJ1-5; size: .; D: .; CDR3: CASWVGVGEPQHF; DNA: TGTGCCAGTTGGGTGGGGGTGGGGGAACCCCAGCATTTT
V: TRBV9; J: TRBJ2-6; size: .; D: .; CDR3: CASSARQTTGANVLTF; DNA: TGTGCCAGCAGCGCCCGACAGACCACTGGGGCCAACGTCCTGACTTTC
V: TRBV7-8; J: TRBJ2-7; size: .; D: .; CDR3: CASSLGYQGYEQYF; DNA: TGTGCCAGCAGCTTAGGTTACCAGGGATACGAGCAGTACTTC
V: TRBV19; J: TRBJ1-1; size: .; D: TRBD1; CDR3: CASSIGQGNTEAFF; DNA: TGTGCCAGTAGTATAGGACAGGGTAACACTGAAGCTTTCTTT
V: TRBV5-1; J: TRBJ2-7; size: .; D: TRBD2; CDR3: CASSPRPAGDEQYF; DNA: TGCGCCAGCAGCCCACGGCCGGCGGGGGACGAGCAGTACTTC
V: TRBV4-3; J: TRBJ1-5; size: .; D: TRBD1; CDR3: CASSQDLGWDRVFQPQHF; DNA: TGCGCCAGCAGCCAAGATCTAGGGTGGGACAGGGTCTTTCAACCCCAGCATTTT
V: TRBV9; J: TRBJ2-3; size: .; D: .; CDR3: CASSVEARNTDTQYF; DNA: TGTGCCAGCAGCGTAGAGGCACGGAACACAGATACGCAGTATTTT
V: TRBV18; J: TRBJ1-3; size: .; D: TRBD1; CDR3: CASSPVDRSSSGNTIYF; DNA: TGTGCCAGCTCACCAGTGGACAGGTCGAGCTCTGGAAACACCATATATTTT